This T cell receptor beta chain was observed in a study of cytomegalovirus exposure and HLA in healthy donors. Study conclusions and caveats: Versus the roughly 690-donor mean, an Asian-associated ancestry cluster reportedly showed fewer N-insertions in a later analysis. The authors considered a cluster of highly shared sequence variants likely to be a sequencing artifact. Later work showed greater clonal expansion in HLA-associated TCR beta chains than in equally common others.

Vbeta (60) and Jbeta (13) primers were used in the PCR. The method was immunoSEQ multiplex PCR; TCRdb's version includes in-frame clones alone and lacks a portion of them. The sample lists about 160,000 clones, about 88% occurring once. CDR3 length: 16 amino acids. The V end lost 3 bases, the J end lost 3 bases, and 17 bases lay between the germline ends. CDR1 is LNHDA and CDR2 is SQIVND in the germline V gene (reference sequence). Concerning this clone itself: Its specificity is not known.

Source material: PBMCs. The rearrangement links TRBV19 to TRBJ2-5, with D perhaps TRBD1 (6 bases). The origin of this receptor is a woman between 18 and 30 years old in good health and CMV-seronegative. The CDR3 sequence is CASSINSGTRKETQYF. CDR3 DNA sequence: TGTGCCAGTAGTATCAACTCCGGGACAAGAAAAGAGACCCAGTACTTC. The variable domain in full, completed from reference TRBV19 and TRBJ2-5, reads DGGITQSPKYLFRKEGQNVTLSCEQNLNHDAMYWYRQDPGQGLRLIYYSQIVNDFQKGDIAEGYSVSREKKESFPLTVTSAQKNPTAFYLCASSINSGTRKETQYFGPGTRLLVL.